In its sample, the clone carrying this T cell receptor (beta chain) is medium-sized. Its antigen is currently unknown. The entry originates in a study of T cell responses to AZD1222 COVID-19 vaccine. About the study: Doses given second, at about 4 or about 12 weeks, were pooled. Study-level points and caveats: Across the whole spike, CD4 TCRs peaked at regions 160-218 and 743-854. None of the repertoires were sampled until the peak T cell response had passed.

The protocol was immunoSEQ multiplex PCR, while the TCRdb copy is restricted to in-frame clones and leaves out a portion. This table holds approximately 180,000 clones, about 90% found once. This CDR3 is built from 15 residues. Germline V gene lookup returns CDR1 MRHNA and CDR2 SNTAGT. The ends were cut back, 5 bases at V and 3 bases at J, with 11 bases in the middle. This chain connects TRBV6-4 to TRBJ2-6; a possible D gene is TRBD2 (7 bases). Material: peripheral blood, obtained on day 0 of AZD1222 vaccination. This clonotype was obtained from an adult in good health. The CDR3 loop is CASSPGGLGANVLTF. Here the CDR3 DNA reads TGTGCCAGCAGTCCGGGGGGCCTTGGGGCCAACGTCCTGACTTTC.